The clone carrying this T cell receptor beta chain showed up just a few times. Its target is not known. The sample originates from a study of post-analysis software for immune sequencing data. Study-wide findings and caveats: Under F measure analysis, samples from one preparation batch co-clustered strongly. The five TRBV segments detected at higher frequency in patients than in controls included TRBV5-6, TRBV5-1 and TRBV20-1.

Sequencing libraries made from TCR beta cDNA carried unique molecular identifiers. Each sample of roughly 0.95 to 10 million input T cells yielded about 500,000 cDNA molecules, so each molecule approximated one T cell. MiXCR, applied by TCRdb to the PCR reads, yields one record per CDR3 protein. The sample has approximately 770,000 distinct CDR3 sequences; around 42% are singletons. Trimming cost V 0 bases and J 10 bases; bases outside gene matches: 9. The CDR3 runs to 15 residues. From germline, CDR1 is DFQATT and CDR2 SNEGSKA (reference sequence). This receptor was taken from a girl aged 5-17 years with multiple sclerosis. The sequenced sample was blood. This chain connects TRBV20-1 to TRBJ2-1, with 10 positions matching TRBD2. The CDR3 region is CSAREEREGSREQFF. The CDR3 DNA sequence: TGCAGTGCTAGAGAGGAGCGGGAGGGCTCACGGGAGCAGTTCTTC.